A selection of T cell receptor beta chains follows, all from one sample in a study of OX40 agonist ivuxolimab in advanced cancers. TCRdb keeps only in-frame clones here, not all; method: immunoSEQ multiplex PCR. The data show 20,000 to 30,000 clones, with around 85% seen just once and approximately 35% held by the top ten. The sample consisted of CD4+ or CD8+ T cells sorted from blood, taken in a trial of the OX40 agonist ivuxolimab. Source of these receptors: an adult with an advanced solid tumor such as melanoma, head and neck, liver or kidney cancer. Both conserved end residues are part of each CDR3.

v_call cdr3_aa
TRBV11-2 CASSLISGGYPFF
TRBV29-1 CSVDGLAGTDTQYF
TRBV5-1 CASSLGLAGAAYEQYF
TRBV15 CATASLTGGVGQETQYF
TRBV4-3 CASSQGGPLSKNEQFF
TRBV5-6 CASSPASRGPYEQYF
TRBV11-1 CASSFLLSRGSSSYNEQFF
TRBV19 CASRRGDTQYF
TRBV9 CASSVGAGVGDYTF
TRBV13 CASSLEGGSSYEQYF
TRBV28 CASSFRGTYEQYF
TRBV4-3 CASSPSNSYEQYF
TRBV2 CASSELTRTSETQYF
TRBV4-1 CASRVVAGPSHLGF
TRBV4-2 CASSQEGAGTQETQYF
TRBV7-9 CASSSSTGDPTYEQYF
TRBV5-4 CASSQEGRGGYQETQYF
TRBV7-9 CASSETGFGEKLFF
TRBV27 CASSLSRAGGYDTQYF
TRBV11-2 CASSFGANTEAFF
TRBV28 CASSFYSNQPQHF
TRBV7-8 CASSVTTGLANDEQFF